This TCR beta chain was obtained from a study of T cells in localized non-small cell lung cancer. Produced via immunoSEQ multiplex PCR; TCRdb's table is partial and in-frame only. The repertoire consists of 31,000 or so clones, with around nine tenths occurring once and the leading ten covering just under 3%. Per germline, CDR1 SGHNT and CDR2 YYREEE (reference sequence). This CDR3 comprises 13 residues. Between the trimmed V and J ends, which lost 2 bases and 13 bases, there was a span of 16 bases. The V call is TRBV5-4, the J call TRBJ2-4, with D hard to call. The specimen was peripheral blood, collected before any cancer treatment. This receptor was identified in an older female donor with stage I lung adenocarcinoma. The CDR3: CASSFSPDPRQYF. For the CDR3, the DNA is TGTGCCAGCAGCTTTTCCCCGGACCCTCGGCAGTACTTC.